The clone carrying this T cell receptor beta chain has only one observation. Its antigen is still unknown. A read error may produce the germline difference seen at one junction end. The record originates from a study of post-analysis software for immune sequencing data. Study-level points and caveats: Controls showed lower frequencies than patients for a handful of TRBV segments, and TRBV5-6, TRBV5-1 and TRBV20-1 were among these.

Incorporated into the TCR beta cDNA libraries were unique molecular identifiers, which served to reduce PCR and sequencing biases. In TCRdb, the PCR reads were re-called with MiXCR into one record per CDR3 protein. The table shows more than 450,000 distinct CDR3 sequences, with 34% occurring only once. From germline, CDR1 is SGHVS and CDR2 FQNEAQ. The CDR3 runs to 15 residues. The chain employs TRBV7-8 and TRBJ2-5, with 7 bases matching TRBD1. The sample comprised blood. This clonotype originated in a girl aged 2-17 years with multiple sclerosis. The CDR3 loop reads CASNLVPGQQETQYF. The DNA of the CDR3 is TGTGCCAGCAACTTAGTACCGGGACAGCAAGAGACCCAGTACTTC.